Below, 14 T cell receptor beta chains from the same sample are listed, as sequenced in a study of a mutant IDH1 vaccine in newly diagnosed glioma. These receptors' antigens are unknown. Clones were sequenced by immunoSEQ multiplex PCR, and TCRdb holds only the in-frame ones, with some missing. The sample lists 50,000 to 55,000 clones; 78% were seen once. Time point: week 5, during vaccination. A 20-mer mutant IDH1 peptide at 300 ug was injected subcutaneously with topical imiquimod. The source was PBMCs, collected from a glioma patient whose treatment included an IDH1 peptide vaccine. The receptors were sampled from a man aged 50 to 60 with glioma.

J is TRBJ1-1 and V is TRBV19, with 7 bases fitting TRBD1. CDR3 length equals 14 residues. In germline, CDR1 is LNHDA, CDR2 SQIVND (reference sequence). With V trimmed by 3 bases and J by 4 bases, 5 bases remained unmatched. CDR3 sequence (DNA): TGTGCCAGTAGTATCCAGGGGGTCAGCACTGAAGCTTTCTTT. It is translated as CASSIQGVSTEAFF. The variable domain in full, with the rest retrieved from reference TRBV19 and TRBJ1-1, is DGGITQSPKYLFRKEGQNVTLSCEQNLNHDAMYWYRQDPGQGLRLIYYSQIVNDFQKGDIAEGYSVSREKKESFPLTVTSAQKNPTAFYLCASSIQGVSTEAFFGQGTRLTVV.

CDR3 DNA sequence: TGTGCCAGCAGGTCAGGGGGGGCGGGGACTGAAGCTTTCTTT. Translation gives CASRSGGAGTEAFF. The J gene is TRBJ1-1, the V gene TRBV2, with TRBD1 identical over 7 bases. The CDR3 is 14 residues long. Trimming at V came to 6 bases and at J to 5 bases, leaving 9 bases not matched to a gene. Germline assignment: CDR1 SNHLY and CDR2 FYNNEI. The whole variable domain, remainder taken from reference TRBV2 and TRBJ1-1, is EPEVTQTPSHQVTQMGQEVILRCVPISNHLYFYWYRQILGQKVEFLVSFYNNEISEKSEIFDDQFSVERPDGSNFTLKIRSTKLEDSAMYFCASRSGGAGTEAFFGQGTRLTVV.

This clone was counted a few times. V and J are TRBV5-6 and TRBJ1-1; D call uncertain. Germline lookup yields CDR1 SGHDT and CDR2 YYEEEE. The CDR3 has 13 amino acids. V lost 1 base and J lost 1, with 5 bases in between. Here the CDR3 DNA reads TGTGCCAGCAGCTTGACAGAGAACACTGAAGCTTTCTTT. Translating it yields CASSLTENTEAFF.

V is TRBV6-1 and J is TRBJ2-2, with D maybe TRBD1 (6 bases). The germline V gene has CDR1 MNHNS and CDR2 SASEGT. CDR3 length: 13 amino acids. The V and J ends lost 7 bases and 4 bases respectively, with 10 bases between them. This CDR3 reads CASKIGGTGELFF. CDR3 nucleotides: TGTGCCAGCAAGATAGGGGGCACCGGGGAGCTGTTTTTT.

This sequence joins TRBV14 and TRBJ2-7; D unclear. Per the germline V gene, CDR1 is SGHDN and CDR2 is FVKESK. CDR3 length equals 11 residues. V lost 6 bases, J lost 6 bases, and 9 bases lay in between. CDR3 region: CASSTSIEQYF. CDR3 coding DNA: TGTGCCAGCAGTACATCCATCGAGCAGTACTTC.

The rearrangement links TRBV7-9 to TRBJ2-7, with D perhaps TRBD1 (6 bases). The germline V gene has CDR1 SEHNR and CDR2 FQNEAQ (reference sequence). V gave up 7 bases and J gave up 2 bases, with 9 bases separating them. The CDR3 loop spans 12 amino acids. DNA for the CDR3: TGTGCCAGCACCCGGGACACCTACGAGCAGTACTTC. It specifies CASTRDTYEQYF.

In its sample, this clone was seen a few times. In the same sample, other DNA sequences code for this CDR3. The V gene is TRBV2, the J gene TRBJ2-7; D gene unclear. Germline V gene sequence: CDR1 SNHLY, CDR2 FYNNEI. The length of the CDR3 is 14 residues. V was cut by 1 base and J by 1 base, with 8 bases left in between. The CDR3 loop reads CASSEGSLSYEQYF. The CDR3, as DNA: TGTGCCAGCAGTGAAGGGTCTCTTTCCTACGAGCAGTACTTC.

V gene TRBV29-1 combines with J gene TRBJ2-2, with TRBD1 matching over 7 bases. V shed 8 bases and J 7 bases; nucleotides not matched to a gene: 7. Germline V gene data show CDR1 as SQVTM and CDR2 as ANQGSEA. The CDR3 totals 12 residues. The CDR3 is CSYGQAFGELFF. The CDR3 coding sequence is TGCAGCTACGGACAGGCCTTCGGGGAGCTGTTTTTT.

This chain connects TRBV7-7 to TRBJ2-7; possible D gene TRBD2, 5 bases. CDR1 and CDR2 from the germline V gene are SSHAT and FNYEAQ (reference sequence). The CDR3 extends over 13 amino acids. DNA for the CDR3: TGTGCTAGCGCTTGGGGAGAGACCTACGAGCAGTACTTC. Protein: CASAWGETYEQYF.

The chain uses TRBV11-3 and TRBJ2-2; a weak D match, TRBD1 (6 bases). Looked up from germline, CDR1 is SGHNT and CDR2 is YENEEA. The ends were cut back, 5 bases at V and 5 bases at J, with 12 bases in the middle. The CDR3 runs to 14 residues. The chain's CDR3 is CASSQQGLTGELFF. The CDR3 coding sequence is TGTGCCAGCAGCCAGCAGGGGTTGACCGGGGAGCTGTTTTTT. Supplemented by reference TRBV11-3 and TRBJ2-2, the full variable domain reads EAGVVQSPRYKIIEKKQPVAFWCNPISGHNTLYWYLQNLGQGPELLIRYENEEAVDDSQLPKDRFSAERLKGVDSTLKIQPAELGDSAVYLCASSQQGLTGELFFGEGSRLTVL.

This clone was picked up a small number of times. The chain has TRBV4-2 and TRBJ2-7; 11 nucleotides align to TRBD1. CDR3 length: 14 amino acids. Trimming took 5 bases from V and 3 from J; bases not matched to a gene: 3. CDR1 is LGHNA, CDR2 YNFKEQ, per germline. CDR3 sequence: CASSSGQGDYEQYF. DNA of the CDR3: TGTGCCAGCAGCTCGGGACAGGGGGACTACGAGCAGTACTTC.

The sample holds many counts of this clone. The J gene is TRBJ2-3, the V gene TRBV5-1, with D possibly being TRBD1 (6 bases). Trimming stripped 2 bases from V and 5 bases from J, with 15 bases between. Germline lookup yields CDR1 SGHRS and CDR2 YFSETQ. This CDR3 comprises 15 residues. The CDR3 coding sequence is TGCGCCAGCAGCTTTTGGCAGGGGAGAGGAGATACGCAGTATTTT. Its protein product is CASSFWQGRGDTQYF.

In its sample, this clone was seen once. The CDR3 is CASSIDPQGAWGYTF. The CDR3 DNA follows: TGTGCCAGTAGTATAGACCCCCAGGGGGCCTGGGGCTACACCTTC. The chain couples TRBV19 to TRBJ1-2, with 8 bases fitting TRBD1. V gave up 0 bases and J gave up 8 bases; unmatched junction bases: 8. The germline V gene has CDR1 LNHDA and CDR2 SQIVND (reference sequence). This CDR3 contains 15 residues.

The CDR3 reads CASSQRGGITGELFF. The CDR3 DNA reads as TGTGCCAGCAGCCAAAGAGGGGGCATCACCGGGGAGCTGTTTTTT. The chain employs TRBV11-3 and TRBJ2-2, with 7 bases matching TRBD1. Germline loops: CDR1 SGHNT, CDR2 YENEEA. Trimming at V came to 5 bases and at J to 4 bases, leaving 7 bases not matched to a gene. The CDR3 has 15 residues.